Below are 11 T cell receptor beta chains sequenced from a single sample in a study of long-term antiretroviral therapy in people with HIV. Run at survey level, the immunoSEQ assay was version v3.0. Measured with immunoSEQ multiplex PCR; TCRdb has only the in-frame clones, and not every one. The sample has approximately 35,000 clones; around 94% are singletons. The specimen was unsorted PBMCs, collected 4.1 years after starting antiretroviral therapy. The receptors come from a woman aged 45-60 years with HIV.

This chain joins TRBV19 and TRBJ2-7; TRBD2 matches at 8 bases. This CDR3 has 16 residues. Per the germline V gene, CDR1 is LNHDA and CDR2 is SQIVND (reference sequence). With 0 bases clipped from V and 3 bases from J, the junction kept 7 bases outside the gene matches. CDR3 bases: TGTGCCAGTAGTATAGATCTAAGCGGGGGTTTCTACGAGCAGTACTTC. Its translation is CASSIDLSGGFYEQYF.

This chain connects TRBV11-2 to TRBJ2-7; unclear D gene. The CDR3 consists of 16 residues. Per the germline V gene, CDR1 is SGHAT and CDR2 is FQNNGV. V lost 0 bases and J lost 0, with 12 bases in between. The CDR3 DNA follows: TGTGCCAGCAGCTTAGAGGTAGACGCAAACTCCTACGAGCAGTACTTC. Amino acids: CASSLEVDANSYEQYF.

The chain uses TRBV5-1 and TRBJ1-4, with D perhaps matching TRBD1 (6 bases). This CDR3 contains 16 residues. Trimming took off 0 bases at V and 2 bases at J, with 11 bases between the two ends. Germline CDR1 reads SGHRS; CDR2 reads YFSETQ. The CDR3 is CASSLGNRATNEKLFF. The CDR3 nucleotides are TGCGCCAGCAGCTTGGGAAACAGGGCGACTAATGAAAAACTGTTTTTT.

The V gene is TRBV12-1, the J gene TRBJ1-1; TRBD1 was called by the table and not checked on the DNA. TRBV12-1 is termed a pseudogene. This CDR3 is 14 amino acids long. The CDR3 coding sequence is TGTGCCAGCAGCGCTGGACACTTCTACACTGAAGCTTTCTTT. Translation: CASSAGHFYTEAFF.

This clone was recorded once. The V and J genes are TRBV5-4 and TRBJ1-1; 7 bases line up with TRBD1. The CDR3 covers 13 residues. V shed 4 bases, J shed 4 bases, and the junction held 4 bases outside the gene matches. Germline V CDR1 and CDR2: SGHNT, YYREEE (reference sequence). CDR3 bases: TGTGCCAGCAGCGGGAGGACAGGCACTGAAGCTTTCTTT. Encoded protein: CASSGRTGTEAFF.

This clone is a singleton in its sample. The genes are TRBV7-9 and TRBJ1-5; no firm D call. V gave up 5 bases and J gave up 2 bases, with 13 bases separating them. The CDR3 is made up of 15 amino acids. Looked up from germline, CDR1 is SEHNR and CDR2 is FQNEAQ (reference sequence). In DNA form, the CDR3 reads TGTGCCAGCAGCCCCCCCCGAGTGGGCAATCAGCCCCAGCATTTT. It encodes CASSPPRVGNQPQHF.

The chain carries TRBV6-1 and TRBJ1-2; TRBD1 might be the D (5 bases). Germline V gives CDR1 MNHNS, CDR2 SASEGT. V lost 6 bases and J lost 8, with 16 bases in between. This CDR3 has 13 amino acids. In DNA form, the CDR3 reads TGTGCCAGCAGCCGGGACTTTTATTACGGCTACACCTTC. This gives the protein CASSRDFYYGYTF.

This chain uses TRBV5-4 with TRBJ1-4; D not certain. Trimming stripped 2 bases from V and 7 bases from J, with 12 bases between. Germline values: CDR1 SGHNT, CDR2 YYREEE (reference sequence). The CDR3 spans 14 residues. The DNA of the CDR3 is TGTGCCAGCAGCTTAGAGAAACACAGTGAAAAACTGTTTTTT. This codes for CASSLEKHSEKLFF.

V and J are TRBV19 and TRBJ1-5; no firm D call. Germline CDR1 LNHDA, CDR2 SQIVND (reference sequence). V lost 5 bases and J lost 0, with 14 bases in between. The CDR3 has 16 amino acids. CDR3 in DNA: TGTGCCAGTAGTCTCCGCAGCGTCTATAGCAATCAGCCCCAGCATTTT. This sequence encodes CASSLRSVYSNQPQHF.

This chain links TRBV27 with TRBJ1-2, with a tentative D call TRBD1 (6 bases). CDR1 MNHEY and CDR2 SMNVEV come from the germline V gene (reference sequence). The CDR3 runs 15 residues. Deletions cut 5 bases from V and 1 base from J, with 14 bases between. The CDR3 sequence is CASSPGGGRNYGYTF. The CDR3 DNA reads TGTGCCAGCAGTCCGGGCGGGGGCCGTAACTATGGCTACACCTTC.

The chain recombines TRBV19 with TRBJ2-1; tentative D call: TRBD2 (5 bases). The CDR3 has 15 residues. Germline assignment: CDR1 LNHDA and CDR2 SQIVND (reference sequence). V shed 3 bases and J shed 6 bases, with 15 bases lying between them. The CDR3 is CASSIASFGVNEQFF. Here the CDR3 DNA reads TGTGCCAGTAGTATTGCCTCCTTCGGGGTCAATGAGCAGTTCTTC.